These 22 T cell receptor beta chains were sequenced from one sample in a study of response to subunit inactivated influenza vaccine. TCRdb re-derived calls from the RT-PCR reads in MiXCR, one entry per CDR3 protein. The sample lists about 580,000 distinct CDR3 sequences; around 13% were seen once. The sequences come from PBMCs from blood, collected roughly 12 days after vaccination. These TCRs come from a man aged 50-59 years who received an inactivated influenza vaccine.

This chain connects TRBV18 to TRBJ2-1; 7 positions agree with TRBD1. Germline CDR1 KGHSH, CDR2 LQKENI. The CDR3 is 15 residues long. Trimming cost V 5 bases and J 8 bases; bases outside gene matches: 12. The CDR3 DNA sequence: TGTGCCAGCTCAGTCCGCCAGGGGGTTATAGATGAGCAGTTCTTC. Translation: CASSVRQGVIDEQFF.

This clonotype was seen more than once but under ten times. The CDR3 region is CSVRTSTLSYEQYF. In DNA form, the CDR3 reads TGCAGCGTGCGGACGTCTACGCTCTCCTACGAGCAGTACTTC. V gene TRBV29-1 combines with J gene TRBJ2-7; D is undetermined. This CDR3 contains 14 residues. V lost 6 bases and J lost 0, with 15 bases in between. CDR1 is SQVTM, CDR2 ANQGSEA, per germline.

This clonotype was found a few times. This chain connects TRBV7-9 to TRBJ2-1; 7 bases line up with TRBD2. The CDR3 runs 15 residues. The junction had 6 bases not matched to a gene; V was cut back by 3 bases and J by 4 bases. Germline V gene lookup returns CDR1 SEHNR and CDR2 FQNEAQ (reference sequence). DNA for the CDR3: TGTGCCAGCAGCTTCCCCGGGACTACATACAATGAGCAGTTCTTC. Protein sequence: CASSFPGTTYNEQFF. The variable domain in full, completed from reference TRBV7-9 and TRBJ2-1, reads DTGVSQNPRHKITKRGQNVTFRCDPISEHNRLYWYRQTLGQGPEFLTYFQNEAQLEKSRLLSDRFSAERPKGSFSTLEIQRTEQGDSAMYLCASSFPGTTYNEQFFGPGTRLTVL.

This chain links TRBV10-2 with TRBJ2-3; 14 positions match TRBD2. The CDR3 totals 18 residues. Germline assignment: CDR1 WSHSY and CDR2 SAAADI. J gave up 1 base and V 5 bases, and 8 bases lay outside the gene matches. The DNA of the CDR3 is TGCGCCAGCAGTCAGACTAGCGGGGGGGCCGGCGGCACAGATACGCAGTATTTT. Translating gives CASSQTSGGAGGTDTQYF.

This clonotype has at least ten counts. This rearrangement joins TRBV7-6 to TRBJ2-7; 9 bases are a match to TRBD1. CDR1 is SGHVS, CDR2 FNYEAQ, per germline. The CDR3 spans 14 residues. The junction had 9 bases not matched to a gene; V was cut back by 5 bases and J by 7 bases. The CDR3 here is CASSLGTGTGEQYF. The CDR3 DNA is TGTGCCAGCAGCCTAGGGACAGGGACGGGGGAGCAGTACTTC. Full variable domain (remainder filled in from reference TRBV7-6 and TRBJ2-7): GAGVSQSPRYKVTKRGQDVALRCDPISGHVSLYWYRQALGQGPEFLTYFNYEAQQDKSGLPNDRFSAERPEGSISTLTIQRTEQRDSAMYRCASSLGTGTGEQYFGPGTRLTVT.

In this sample, this clonotype turned up many times. The rearrangement joins TRBV18 to TRBJ2-1; either TRBD1 or TRBD2 may supply D (5 bases each). Germline V gene data show CDR1 as KGHSH and CDR2 as LQKENI. The CDR3 has 15 amino acids. V dropped 3 bases and J dropped 0 bases, with 9 bases sitting between them. CDR3 loop: CASSPRDRSYNEQFF. The CDR3 region has the DNA TGTGCCAGCTCACCCCGGGACCGCTCCTACAATGAGCAGTTCTTC.

This clonotype was seen many times. V gene TRBV6-5 combines with J gene TRBJ2-7, with D tentatively TRBD1 (7 bases). This CDR3 contains 14 residues. V lost 2 bases and J lost 4, with 12 bases in between. From germline, CDR1 is MNHEY and CDR2 SVGAGI. The CDR3: CASSYRQGGYEQYF. The CDR3 DNA reads TGTGCCAGCAGTTACCGACAGGGAGGATACGAGCAGTACTTC.

This clonotype was counted only a few times. The chain uses TRBV29-1 and TRBJ2-5; tentative D call: TRBD1 (6 bases). CDR3 size: 13 residues. Trimming left V 5 bases short and J 6 bases short, with 16 bases between. Per germline, CDR1 SQVTM and CDR2 ANQGSEA. The CDR3 spells CSVMQGQFQTQYF. CDR3 nucleotide sequence: TGCAGCGTTATGCAGGGGCAATTTCAGACCCAGTACTTC.

This clonotype was seen only a few times. The V and J genes are TRBV30 and TRBJ2-2; unclear D gene. The CDR3 is made up of 12 amino acids. Germline-derived CDR1 and CDR2 are GTSNPN and SVGIG (reference sequence). With 5 bases removed from V and 8 bases from J, the gap between germline ends came to 12 bases. The DNA for the CDR3 is TGTGCCTGGGAAACTTTCTCGGGGGAGCTGTTTTTT. Its protein is CAWETFSGELFF.

There are a few counts of this clonotype. The gene calls are TRBV7-8 and TRBJ2-3, with a tentative D call TRBD1 (6 bases). Deletions cut 5 bases from V and 3 bases from J, with 15 bases between. This CDR3 is built from 15 residues. Germline V gives CDR1 SGHVS, CDR2 FQNEAQ. CDR3 sequence reads: CASSPRGGRTDTQYF. CDR3 DNA: TGTGCCAGCAGCCCCCGAGGGGGAAGGACAGATACGCAGTATTTT.

The V call is TRBV28, the J call TRBJ2-7, with D possibly matching TRBD2 (6 bases). Germline loops: CDR1 MDHEN, CDR2 SYDVKM. With 2 bases removed from V and 9 bases from J, the gap between germline ends came to 14 bases. The CDR3 is made up of 13 amino acids. CDR3 nucleotide sequence: TGTGCCAGCAGTTTAGAGCCCGGGCGGGGGCAGTACTTC. This encodes CASSLEPGRGQYF.

V is TRBV7-8 and J is TRBJ2-5; 10 nucleotides match TRBD1. Per the germline V gene, CDR1 is SGHVS and CDR2 is FQNEAQ. This CDR3 comprises 16 residues. V lost 0 bases, J lost 4 bases, and 5 bases stayed unmatched. DNA of the CDR3: TGTGCCAGCAGCTTAGCGACAGGGGGCATTGGAGAGACCCAGTACTTC. Its protein is CASSLATGGIGETQYF.

The chain employs TRBV20-1 and TRBJ2-7; 7 bases are shared with TRBD1. The length of the CDR3 is 14 residues. CDR1 and CDR2 from the germline V gene are DFQATT and SNEGSKA (reference sequence). V lost 5 bases to trimming and J lost 4 bases; unmatched junction nucleotides: 11. The DNA of the CDR3 is TGCAGTGCTCCCTGGGAAGGGGGCGGGTACGAGCAGTACTTC. Protein sequence: CSAPWEGGGYEQYF.

On this clonotype: Possible read error: a much larger clone is one base away. The gene calls are TRBV4-2 and TRBJ2-7; 8 nucleotides line up with TRBD2. The CDR3 has 14 amino acids. Germline trimming cut 0 bases from V and 4 bases from J; bases unmatched to any gene: 2. Germline V CDR1 and CDR2: LGHNA, YNFKEQ. The CDR3 DNA reads TGTGCCAGCAGCCAAGATCCTAGCGGGTACGAGCAGTACTTC. Protein: CASSQDPSGYEQYF.

This clonotype turned up a few times. Here the CDR3 reads CATSDLHGTSGSTDTQYF. CDR3 coding DNA: TGTGCCACCAGTGATTTGCATGGGACTAGCGGGAGTACAGATACGCAGTATTTT. This sequence joins TRBV24-1 and TRBJ2-3; 14 bases fit TRBD2. J gave up 3 bases and V 0 bases, and 4 bases lay outside the gene matches. Germline assignment: CDR1 KGHDR and CDR2 SFDVKD. The CDR3 is 18 residues long.

This clonotype appeared many times. The chain is built from TRBV4-1 and TRBJ1-1; TRBD1 matches at 8 bases. The CDR3 is 16 amino acids. CDR1 MGHRA and CDR2 YSYEKL come from the germline V gene. V was clipped by 4 bases and J by 3 bases; unmatched bases: 10. The CDR3 loop is CASSPARGRMDTEAFF. CDR3 DNA sequence: TGCGCCAGCAGCCCGGCCAGGGGGCGAATGGACACTGAAGCTTTCTTT.

The chain uses TRBV6-5 and TRBJ1-5; 9 bases match TRBD1. V lost 4 bases to trimming and J lost 2 bases; unmatched junction nucleotides: 12. CDR3 size: 18 residues. Germline CDR1 MNHEY, CDR2 SVGAGI. The CDR3: CASSLGQGWGIGNQPQHF. The DNA of the CDR3 is TGTGCCAGCAGTTTAGGACAGGGGTGGGGTATAGGCAATCAGCCCCAGCATTTT.

This clonotype has a count of ten or more. The chain is built from TRBV5-1 and TRBJ2-7; D is unclear. The CDR3 length is 13 residues. V was cut by 1 base and J by 0 bases, with 5 bases left in between. Germline CDR1 is SGHRS and CDR2 is YFSETQ. CDR3 DNA: TGCGCCAGCAGCTTGACGTACTCCTACGAGCAGTACTTC. This encodes CASSLTYSYEQYF.

In this sample, this clonotype turned up a few times. The V gene is TRBV5-5, the J gene TRBJ2-1, with 11 bases fitting TRBD1. CDR1 SGHKS and CDR2 YYEKEE come from the germline V gene (reference sequence). The CDR3 length is 16 residues. V was pared by 0 bases and J by 8 bases, with 7 bases of the junction left unmatched. The CDR3 loop reads CASSLGGQGAFYEQFF. The CDR3, as DNA: TGTGCCAGCAGCTTGGGTGGACAGGGGGCTTTTTATGAGCAGTTCTTC.

This clonotype showed up many times. The V gene is TRBV3-1, the J gene TRBJ2-5; D unclear. Germline-derived CDR1 and CDR2 are LGHDT and YNNKEL (reference sequence). V lost 1 base and J 2 bases, leaving 5 bases between the germline ends. The CDR3 runs 13 residues. CDR3 sequence (DNA): TGTGCCAGCAGCCAAGGAAGACAAGAGACCCAGTACTTC. Translated: CASSQGRQETQYF.

The chain carries TRBV7-8 and TRBJ2-5, with a weak D call TRBD2 (7 bases). The V end was cut by 4 bases, the J end by 4 bases, with 16 bases between. CDR3 length: 15 amino acids. Germline values: CDR1 SGHVS, CDR2 FQNEAQ. The DNA of the CDR3 is TGTGCCAGCAGCTCACATGGGGGGGGCTTAGAGACCCAGTACTTC. It is translated as CASSSHGGGLETQYF.

The J gene is TRBJ1-5, the V gene TRBV6-1; no clear D gene. The germline V gene encodes CDR1 MNHNS and CDR2 SASEGT. V was shortened by 7 bases and J by 1 base, with 23 bases between the two germline ends. The CDR3 has 18 amino acids. For the CDR3, the DNA is TGTGCCAGCATCGCAGGCCGGACGTTTGCCCTGAGCAATCAGCCCCAGCATTTT. Translated, it gives CASIAGRTFALSNQPQHF.